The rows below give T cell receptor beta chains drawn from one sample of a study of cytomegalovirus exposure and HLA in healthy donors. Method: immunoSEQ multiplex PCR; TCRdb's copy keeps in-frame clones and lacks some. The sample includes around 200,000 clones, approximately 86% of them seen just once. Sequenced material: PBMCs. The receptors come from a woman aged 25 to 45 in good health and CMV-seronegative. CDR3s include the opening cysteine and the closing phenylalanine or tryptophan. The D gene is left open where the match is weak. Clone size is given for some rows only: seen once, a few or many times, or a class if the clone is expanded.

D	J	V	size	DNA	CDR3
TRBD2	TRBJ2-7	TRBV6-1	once	TGTGCCAGCAGTACCCGGGGGGGCTGGGAGCAGTACTTC	CASSTRGGWEQYF
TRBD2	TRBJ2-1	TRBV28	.	TGTGCCAGCAGTCCCCCTGGCGGGGGGGCCTTTTGGCAGTTCTTC	CASSPPGGGAFWQFF
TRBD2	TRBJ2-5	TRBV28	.	TGTGCCAGCAGTTGGGCGGGGGTTAAGGAGGGTGAGACCCAGTACTTC	CASSWAGVKEGETQYF
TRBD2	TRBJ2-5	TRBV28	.	TGTGCCAGCAGTCCCGGGACTAGCGATTTGGAGACCCAGTACTTC	CASSPGTSDLETQYF
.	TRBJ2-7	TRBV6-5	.	TGTGCCAGCAGTCACACCCTCGGACAAGTCCACGAGCAGTACTTC	CASSHTLGQVHEQYF
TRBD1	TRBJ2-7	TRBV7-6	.	TGTGCCAGCAGCCTGGGGACAGGGTACGACGAGCAGTACTTC	CASSLGTGYDEQYF
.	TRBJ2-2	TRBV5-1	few	TGCGCCAGCAGACCTGACGGACAGCCCGCGAACACCGGGGAGCTGTTTTTT	CASRPDGQPANTGELFF
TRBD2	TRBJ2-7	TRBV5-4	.	TGTGCCAGCAGCCTGGGCAGAACCGGGACTAGCGTTCCCTACGAGCAGTACTTC	CASSLGRTGTSVPYEQYF
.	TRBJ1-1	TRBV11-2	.	TGTGCCAGCAGCCTAGGGGAGGGTTACACTGAAGCTTTCTTT	CASSLGEGYTEAFF
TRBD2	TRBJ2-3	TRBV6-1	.	TGTGCCAGCAGTGTTAGCGGGGAGGGTACAGATACGCAGTATTTT	CASSVSGEGTDTQYF
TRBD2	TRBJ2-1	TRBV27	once	TGTGCCAGCAACAAAGGTGGGACTAGCCAGTTACTGTTCTTC	CASNKGGTSQLLFF
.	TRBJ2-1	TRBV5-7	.	TGTGCCAGCAGCTTGCCAGCGGAATCCTACAATGAGCAGTTCTTC	CASSLPAESYNEQFF
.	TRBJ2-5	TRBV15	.	TGTGCCACCAGCAGAGACCAGATCGAAGAGACCCAGTACTTC	CATSRDQIEETQYF
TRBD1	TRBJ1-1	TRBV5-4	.	TGTGCCAGCAGCGTCGACAGGGGTCGCATGGAAGCTTTCTTT	CASSVDRGRMEAFF
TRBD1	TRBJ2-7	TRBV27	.	TGTGCCAGCAGTTTTTTGGGGGTTGGGACAGGGAACGTCTACGAGCAGTACTTC	CASSFLGVGTGNVYEQYF
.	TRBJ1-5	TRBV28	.	TGTGCCAGCAGCACTCCGGGGGATGGCAATCAGCCCCAGCATTTT	CASSTPGDGNQPQHF
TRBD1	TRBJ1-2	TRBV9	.	TGTGCCAGCAGCGTCACAGACAGGGAAGGCTACACCTTC	CASSVTDREGYTF
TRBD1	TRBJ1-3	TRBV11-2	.	TGTGCCAGCAGCTTAGGTGGACAGGTTCACCTCCTCTCTGGAAACACCATATATTTT	CASSLGGQVHLLSGNTIYF
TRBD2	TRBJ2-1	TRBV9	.	TGTGCCAGCAGCGTAGCTGGGACTAGTCCCAATGAGCAGTTCTTC	CASSVAGTSPNEQFF
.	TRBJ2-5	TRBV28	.	TGTGCCAGCAGAGGGGAAGAGACCCAGTACTTC	CASRGEETQYF
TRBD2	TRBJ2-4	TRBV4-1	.	TGCGCCAGCAGACCCGTTGCCCGGGGGGGAGACAAAAACATTCAGTACTTC	CASRPVARGGDKNIQYF
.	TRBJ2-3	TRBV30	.	TGTGCCTGGAGTGTAAATCGGGGGAGGACGCAGTATTTT	CAWSVNRGRTQYF
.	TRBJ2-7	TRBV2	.	TGTGCCAGCAGTGTAGGACAAGGGGAAAATTACGAGCAGTACTTC	CASSVGQGENYEQYF